The count of the clone carrying this T cell receptor (beta chain) is one. Original analysis: Researchers report that nucleated cell counts were estimated from reference gene primer amplification. Generated by immunoSEQ multiplex PCR, the TCRdb table keeps only in-frame clones and is missing some. V and J calls and clone size follow that table, whereas D and trimming were derived from the DNA. The sample holds over 200,000 clones, around nine tenths seen once. This entry is derived from a study of blood T cell repertoires in COVID-19. Study-wide background: Samples representing acute and convalescent COVID-19 were sourced from the United States, Italy and Spain. Sources were T cells, B-cell-depleted T cells, or PBMCs; the material itself was cDNA or gDNA.

With 3 bases removed from V and 2 bases from J, the gap between germline ends came to 7 bases. The CDR3 is made up of 13 amino acids. Input material: peripheral blood. The sequence derives from a man between 60 and 75 years old with COVID-19, enrolled during active disease. The chain is built from TRBV12-3 or TRBV12-4 and TRBJ1-1; unclear D gene. Written as DNA, the CDR3 is TGTGCCAGCAGTTTTTCCCGTAACACTGAAGCTTTCTTT. It specifies CASSFSRNTEAFF.